The TCR beta chain described here comes from a study of blood T cell repertoires in COVID-19. Study overall: Nucleic acid was either cDNA or gDNA, and it came from T cells, B-cell-depleted T cells, or PBMCs.

Assay used: immunoSEQ multiplex PCR; TCRdb lists only in-frame clones, some missing. In the table there are approximately 160,000 clones, 80% to 90% of which are singletons. Per germline, CDR1 MNHEY and CDR2 SVGEGT. V was pared by 2 bases and J by 9 bases, with 6 bases of the junction left unmatched. This CDR3 comprises 15 residues. Participants' own reports of clinical history determined their cohort assignment. Material for sequencing was PBMCs or T cells enriched from blood (not recorded which). This chain joins TRBV6-2 or TRBV6-3 and TRBJ2-2; 10 bases map to TRBD2. The sequence came from a man aged 45-65 years who had recovered from COVID-19. CDR3 DNA sequence: TGTGCCAGCAGTTACGATAGCGGGGGGCCCCGGGAGCTGTTTTTT. It specifies CASSYDSGGPRELFF.